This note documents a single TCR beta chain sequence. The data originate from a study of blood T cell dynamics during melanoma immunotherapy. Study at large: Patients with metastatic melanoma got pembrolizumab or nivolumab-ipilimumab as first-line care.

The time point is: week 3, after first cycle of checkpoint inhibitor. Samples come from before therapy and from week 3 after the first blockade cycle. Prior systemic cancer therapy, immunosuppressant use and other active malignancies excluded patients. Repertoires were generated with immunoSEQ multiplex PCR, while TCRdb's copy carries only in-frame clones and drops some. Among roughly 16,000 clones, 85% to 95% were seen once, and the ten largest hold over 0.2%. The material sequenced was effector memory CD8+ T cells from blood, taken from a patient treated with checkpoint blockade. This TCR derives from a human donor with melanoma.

In DNA, the CDR3 is TGTGCCAGCAGCCCAGAACTAGCGGGAGCCTACAATGAGCAGTTCTTC. This translates into CASSPELAGAYNEQFF. The chain employs TRBV7-6 and TRBJ2-1; 11 bases agree with TRBD2. Unmatched junction bases numbered 5, after V lost 5 bases and J lost 2 bases. The germline CDR1 and CDR2 sequences are SGHVS and FNYEAQ. This CDR3 spans 16 amino acids.